This T cell receptor (beta chain) was captured by sequencing in a study of T cell responses to AZD1222 COVID-19 vaccine. Assay used: immunoSEQ multiplex PCR; TCRdb lists only in-frame clones, some missing. There are about 72,000 clones in the sample; 89% occur only once, and more than 25% lies in the top ten. Pooled together were second doses at about 4 or about 12 weeks. The CDR3 consists of 14 residues. Trimming cost V 4 bases and J 5 bases, with 10 bases left between them. The V gene's germline CDR1 is SGHDT and CDR2 YYEEEE. The V gene is TRBV5-6, the J gene TRBJ1-6; D might be TRBD1 (5 bases). The receptor was derived from an adult who received the AZD1222 COVID-19 vaccine. This specimen was peripheral blood, taken 28 days after the second AZD1222 dose. This CDR3 is CASSPSTDNSPLHF. The CDR3 region has the DNA TGTGCCAGCAGCCCTTCGACAGATAATTCACCCCTCCACTTT.